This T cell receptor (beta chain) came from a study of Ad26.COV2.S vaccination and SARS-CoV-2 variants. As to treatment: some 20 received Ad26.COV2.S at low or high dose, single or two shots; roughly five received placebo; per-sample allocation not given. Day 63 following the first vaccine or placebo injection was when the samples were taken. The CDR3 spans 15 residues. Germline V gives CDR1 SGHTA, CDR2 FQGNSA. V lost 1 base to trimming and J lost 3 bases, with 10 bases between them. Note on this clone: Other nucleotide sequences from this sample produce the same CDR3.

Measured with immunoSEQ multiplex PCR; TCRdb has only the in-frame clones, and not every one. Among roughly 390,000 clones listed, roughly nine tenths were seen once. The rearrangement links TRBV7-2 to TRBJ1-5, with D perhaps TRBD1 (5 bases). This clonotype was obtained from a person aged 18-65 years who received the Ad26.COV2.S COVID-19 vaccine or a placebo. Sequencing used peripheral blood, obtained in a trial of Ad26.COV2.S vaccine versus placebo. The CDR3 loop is CASSLVGGDNQPQHF. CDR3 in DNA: TGTGCCAGCAGCTTAGTGGGGGGGGACAATCAGCCCCAGCATTTT.